Presented here are 17 T cell receptor beta chains from one specimen sequenced in a study of blood T cells in healthy people across ages. A second PCR, run for roughly 7 to 12 cycles, used a sample-barcoded 5' primer plus a J-beta primer mix. TCRdb fed the 5' RACE reads into MiXCR, producing one record per CDR3 protein. The sample has about 1 million distinct CDR3 sequences; 45% are singletons. Sequenced input: blood. The receptors stem from an older woman in good health.

This chain connects TRBV2 to TRBJ2-3; 12 bases align to TRBD2. With V trimmed by 7 bases and J by 5 bases, 10 bases remained unmatched. The CDR3 consists of 16 residues. Per germline, CDR1 SNHLY and CDR2 FYNNEI. For the CDR3, the DNA is TGTGCCAGCACCATATCCGAACTAGCGGGAGGAGATACGCAGTATTTT. This encodes CASTISELAGGDTQYF.

The V and J genes are TRBV6-6 and TRBJ2-7; D is ambiguous. This CDR3 is built from 15 residues. Trimming stripped 0 bases from V and 5 bases from J, with 14 bases between. Per the germline V gene, CDR1 is MNHNY and CDR2 is SVGAGI (reference sequence). Here the CDR3 reads CASSYSTAGSNEQYF. The DNA of the CDR3 is TGTGCCAGCAGTTACTCGACGGCAGGCAGCAACGAGCAGTACTTC.

The V gene is TRBV2, the J gene TRBJ2-7; TRBD2 matches 12 bases. The CDR3 extends over 15 amino acids. Germline CDR1 reads SNHLY; CDR2 reads FYNNEI. V was clipped by 7 bases and J by 2 bases; unmatched bases: 6. CDR3 sequence reads: CASNPLAGGPYEQYF. Here the CDR3 DNA reads TGTGCCAGCAACCCGCTAGCGGGAGGGCCCTACGAGCAGTACTTC.

As concerns this clonotype: A much larger clone lies a single base off, so this may be a read error. This chain links TRBV5-6 with TRBJ2-4; possible D gene TRBD2, 5 bases. The J call may be wrong; the DNA end is better matched by TRBJ2-7. Per germline, CDR1 SGHDT and CDR2 YYEEEE. This CDR3 contains 14 residues. CDR3 region: CAGSLREAYYEQYF. CDR3 bases: TGTGCCGGCAGCCTCCGGGAAGCTTACTACGAGCAGTACTTC.

This clonotype came up many times. This chain joins TRBV29-1 and TRBJ1-1; 9 bases fit TRBD1. This CDR3 spans 13 amino acids. CDR1 and CDR2 (germline): SQVTM, ANQGSEA. J lost 5 bases, V lost 6 bases, and 7 bases had no gene match. In nucleotides, the CDR3 is TGCAGCGTGAAGCCCGGACAGGGGACTGAAGCTTTCTTT. Protein sequence: CSVKPGQGTEAFF.

The chain carries TRBV21-1 and TRBJ2-1; TRBD2 reflects the table's D call only, with no check against the DNA. TRBV21-1 is listed as a pseudogene. This CDR3 has 17 amino acids. CDR3 sequence reads: CASSKVSGTITYGEQFF. In DNA form, the CDR3 reads TGTGCCAGCAGCAAAGTAAGCGGGACCATCACTTACGGTGAGCAGTTCTTC.

The chain carries TRBV29-1 and TRBJ2-1, with 7 bases aligning to TRBD2. The J call may be incorrect, as the DNA end agrees better with TRBJ2-7. The CDR3 totals 15 residues. Germline V gene sequence: CDR1 SQVTM, CDR2 ANQGSEA. CDR3 DNA sequence: TGCAGCGTTGCAATAGGCGGGAGCTCCTACAATGAGCAGTACTTC. Amino acids: CSVAIGGSSYNEQYF.

This rearrangement joins TRBV9 to TRBJ2-5; the D call may be TRBD1 or TRBD2 (5 bases each). The CDR3 has 14 amino acids. Trimming took 0 bases from V and 13 from J, leaving 19 bases between them. Germline CDR1 SGDLS, CDR2 YYNGEE. CDR3 DNA sequence: TGTGCCAGCAGCGTAGCTTCCCCCGGGGACGAGCGGTACTTC. It yields the protein CASSVASPGDERYF.

V is TRBV25-1 and J is TRBJ2-7, with 7 bases aligning to TRBD1. There are 15 residues in the CDR3. The V and J ends lost 2 bases and 3 bases, in that order; junction bases with no gene match: 7. The germline gives CDR1 MGHDK, CDR2 SYGVNS. CDR3 bases: TGTGCCAGCAGTGAAGGAGAGGGGGCCATCTACGAGCAGTACTTC. Translation: CASSEGEGAIYEQYF.

DNA for the CDR3: TGTGCCAGCAGTTACGAGAGGGGACTAGCGGGGGGAGGGCAGTTCTTC. It codes for CASSYERGLAGGGQFF. This chain uses TRBV6-2 or TRBV6-3 with TRBJ2-1, with 15 nucleotides matching TRBD2. Germline CDR1 reads MNHEY; CDR2 reads SVGEGT. Germline trimming cut 2 bases from V and 12 bases from J; bases unmatched to any gene: 8. The length of the CDR3 is 16 residues.

Concerning this clonotype itself: Compared with germline, one end of the junction differs, possibly owing to a read error. The gene calls are TRBV10-1 and TRBJ2-3; possibly TRBD1 or TRBD2 for D (5 bases each). CDR3 length: 15 residues. Germline CDR1 is WNHNN and CDR2 is SYGVQD (reference sequence). The CDR3 DNA sequence: TGCGCCAGCAGTGGGGACGGAGAATTCACAGATACGCGGTATTTT. It codes for CASSGDGEFTDTRYF.

The chain combines TRBV12-3 or TRBV12-4 with TRBJ2-3; weak D call: TRBD1 (5 bases). V lost 6 bases and J lost 3, with 13 bases in between. The CDR3 spans 14 residues. CDR3 in DNA: TGTGCCAGCAGCTACGACAGACGGACAGATACGCAGTATTTT. Amino acid sequence: CASSYDRRTDTQYF.

V usage is TRBV7-3 and J usage is TRBJ2-1; 7 nucleotides agree with TRBD2. The CDR3 spans 17 residues. Germline V gives CDR1 SGHTA, CDR2 FQGTGA. V was pared by 2 bases and J by 3 bases, with 10 bases of the junction left unmatched. CDR3 nucleotide sequence: TGTGCCAGCAGCTTATCACGGGTAGCGGGCCTCTACAATGAGCAGTTCTTC. Protein sequence: CASSLSRVAGLYNEQFF.

This chain uses TRBV6-1 with TRBJ2-1, with TRBD2 matching over 7 bases. Germline V gives CDR1 MNHNS, CDR2 SASEGT. After removal of 4 bases from V and 4 bases from J, the junction contained 7 bases not matched to a gene. The CDR3 spans 15 residues. DNA for the CDR3: TGTGCCAGCAGTGGACTGCCGGGACTATACAATGAGCAGTTCTTC. Its translation is CASSGLPGLYNEQFF.

Concerning this clonotype itself: Germline is not matched at one junction end, which may reflect a read error. The V call is TRBV12-5, the J call TRBJ2-1, with 12 bases lining up with TRBD2. CDR1 is LGHNT and CDR2 is FRNRAP in the germline V gene. The CDR3 consists of 14 residues. The CDR3 reads CASVGLAGGSEQSF. The CDR3 coding sequence is TGTGCTAGTGTTGGCCTAGCGGGAGGGAGTGAGCAGTCCTTC.

The J gene is TRBJ2-4, the V gene TRBV27, with 8 bases aligning to TRBD1. The CDR3 contains 16 residues. Germline loops: CDR1 MNHEY, CDR2 SMNVEV (reference sequence). The J segment lost 4 bases and the V segment lost 5 bases, leaving 10 bases of the junction unmatched. As DNA, the CDR3 is TGTGCCAGCAGTGACCTTCAGGGGGCAAAGAAAAACATTCAGTACTTC. Its protein product is CASSDLQGAKKNIQYF.

The chain carries TRBV6-5 and TRBJ2-7, with 12 bases aligning to TRBD2. Trimming cost V 4 bases and J 3 bases; bases outside gene matches: 16. Germline CDR1 is MNHEY and CDR2 is SVGAGI. The CDR3 totals 19 residues. CDR3 DNA: TGTGCCAGCAGTTTCAGGACTAGCGGGAATTCGGGGTTCTACTACGAGCAGTACTTC. Its protein is CASSFRTSGNSGFYYEQYF.